These 30 T cell receptor beta chains came from one sample sequenced in a study of CD8 T cells in ankylosing spondylitis. TCRdb re-called the 5' RACE reads with MiXCR, one entry per CDR3 protein. The sample holds 200,000 to 250,000 distinct CDR3 sequences; roughly 10% are singletons and the top ten take approximately 20%. Sequenced: blood, either unsorted or a sorted T cell fraction (not recorded which). The receptor set was obtained from a male donor with ankylosing spondylitis or in good health (not recorded which).

The table lists this clonotype with many counts. The rearrangement joins TRBV5-1 to TRBJ2-6; TRBD1 matches at 8 bases. The V and J ends lost 6 bases and 0 bases, in that order; junction bases with no gene match: 8. Germline CDR1 and CDR2: SGHRS and YFSETQ. CDR3 length: 17 amino acids. CDR3 amino acids: CASTDRGPISGANVLTF. The CDR3 DNA is TGCGCCAGCACCGACAGGGGTCCCATCTCTGGGGCCAACGTCCTGACTTTC.

This chain links TRBV30 with TRBJ1-2, with 7 bases lining up with TRBD1. Germline V gene sequence: CDR1 GTSNPN, CDR2 SVGIG (reference sequence). With V trimmed by 3 bases and J by 2 bases, 12 bases remained unmatched. The CDR3 loop spans 16 amino acids. The CDR3 spells CAWREPGQLTNYGYTF. In DNA, the CDR3 is TGTGCCTGGAGGGAACCGGGACAGTTGACGAACTATGGCTACACCTTC.

At least ten counts were recorded for this clonotype. This sequence joins TRBV5-1 and TRBJ1-1, with TRBD1 identical over 7 bases. The V gene's germline CDR1 is SGHRS and CDR2 YFSETQ. V dropped 0 bases and J dropped 6; count of bases not matched to a gene: 2. The CDR3 is 13 residues long. Written as DNA, the CDR3 is TGCGCCAGCAGCTTGGACAGGGGTCCTGAAGCTTTCTTT. Residues: CASSLDRGPEAFF.

On this clonotype itself: One base away lies a much larger clone, so this may be a sequencing read error. The chain joins TRBV5-1 to TRBJ2-5; 7 nucleotides match TRBD1. CDR1 is SGHRS, CDR2 YFSETQ, per germline. This CDR3 has 16 amino acids. J was trimmed by 5 bases and V by 4 bases; bases with no gene match: 14. Written as DNA, the CDR3 is TGCGCCAGCAGCCCCCCGACAGGGAGCTGTCCGGAGACCCAGTACTTC. Residues: CASSPPTGSCPETQYF. Looking up the rest from reference TRBV5-1 and TRBJ2-5 gives the full variable domain: KAGVTQTPRYLIKTRGQQVTLSCSPISGHRSVSWYQQTPGQGLQFLFEYFSETQRNKGNFPGRFSGRQFSNSRSEMNVSTLELGDSALYLCASSPPTGSCPETQYFGPGTRLLVL.

Of note for this clonotype: The junction shows a germline mismatch at one end, possibly a read error. V usage is TRBV5-6 and J usage is TRBJ2-5, with D perhaps given as TRBD1 or TRBD2 (5 bases each). This CDR3 is built from 15 residues. Germline V CDR1 and CDR2: SGHDT, YYEEEE. This CDR3 reads CASSLQGTLEETKYF. Written as DNA, the CDR3 is TGTGCCAGCAGCTTGCAGGGTACTCTGGAGGAGACCAAGTACTTC.

This clonotype was counted many times. V is TRBV7-9 and J is TRBJ2-4; D tentatively fits TRBD1 or TRBD2 (6 bases each). CDR1 and CDR2 from the germline V gene are SEHNR and FQNEAQ (reference sequence). V lost 4 bases and J lost 2, with 12 bases in between. The CDR3 totals 15 residues. The CDR3, as DNA: TGTGCCAGCAGCTCGGACCGGGGGCCCAAAAACATTCAGTACTTC. This sequence encodes CASSSDRGPKNIQYF. The variable domain in full, with the rest retrieved from reference TRBV7-9 and TRBJ2-4, is DTGVSQNPRHKITKRGQNVTFRCDPISEHNRLYWYRQTLGQGPEFLTYFQNEAQLEKSRLLSDRFSAERPKGSFSTLEIQRTEQGDSAMYLCASSSDRGPKNIQYFGAGTRLSVL.

V gene TRBV12-5 combines with J gene TRBJ2-3; 11 nucleotides match TRBD2. This CDR3 region has 14 residues. Germline assignment: CDR1 LGHNT and CDR2 FRNRAP. With 6 bases clipped from V and 6 bases from J, the junction kept 5 bases outside the gene matches. The CDR3 sequence is CASGQTSGGDTQYF. The DNA of the CDR3 is TGTGCTAGTGGCCAAACTAGCGGGGGTGATACGCAGTATTTT.

The chain combines TRBV6-5 with TRBJ1-1; D is unresolved. Between the trimmed V and J ends, which lost 2 bases and 5 bases, there was a span of 9 bases. The CDR3 extends over 13 amino acids. CDR1 and CDR2 from the germline V gene are MNHEY and SVGAGI. The CDR3, as DNA: TGTGCCAGCAGTTACGGCGGGGAAACTGAAGCTTTCTTT. It is translated as CASSYGGETEAFF.

In this sample, this clonotype turned up many times. This sequence joins TRBV5-1 and TRBJ2-1; perhaps TRBD1 as D (6 bases). The V and J ends lost 6 bases and 1 base respectively, with 11 bases between them. The CDR3 is 14 amino acids. Germline lookup yields CDR1 SGHRS and CDR2 YFSETQ. The CDR3 nucleotides are TGCGCCAGCACCGCAGGGGTGTCCTACAATGAGCAGTTCTTC. This translates into CASTAGVSYNEQFF.

This clonotype has only a few counts. The chain joins TRBV5-1 to TRBJ2-5; 8 bases fit TRBD2. The CDR3 is made up of 14 amino acids. The V and J ends lost 4 bases and 7 bases, in that order; junction bases with no gene match: 9. Germline CDR1 is SGHRS and CDR2 is YFSETQ. CDR3 protein: CASSLSGKEGTQYF. The CDR3 nucleotides are TGCGCCAGCAGCCTTAGCGGGAAGGAAGGGACCCAGTACTTC. The whole variable domain, remainder taken from reference TRBV5-1 and TRBJ2-5, is KAGVTQTPRYLIKTRGQQVTLSCSPISGHRSVSWYQQTPGQGLQFLFEYFSETQRNKGNFPGRFSGRQFSNSRSEMNVSTLELGDSALYLCASSLSGKEGTQYFGPGTRLLVL.

This clonotype was found many times. In nucleotides, the CDR3 is TGTGCCAGCAGCTCGTCCGGGCCCCTCGGTAGCAATCAGCCCCAGCATTTT. Protein sequence: CASSSSGPLGSNQPQHF. The gene calls are TRBV7-8 and TRBJ1-5; D call uncertain. V was clipped by 4 bases and J by 0 bases, with 16 bases between them. Per the germline V gene, CDR1 is SGHVS and CDR2 is FQNEAQ. The CDR3 contains 17 residues.

This clonotype was counted many times. The chain is built from TRBV4-2 and TRBJ1-1; D unresolved. The germline CDR1 and CDR2 sequences are LGHNA and YNFKEQ. CDR3 length equals 14 residues. V lost 1 base and J 0 bases, leaving 6 bases between the germline ends. The CDR3 sequence is CASSQGLMNTEAFF. As DNA, the CDR3 is TGTGCCAGCAGCCAAGGCCTCATGAACACTGAAGCTTTCTTT.

The CDR3 DNA follows: TGCAGTGCTAGTTGGCGGGAGACCCCCTACGAGCAGTACTTC. It is translated as CSASWRETPYEQYF. The chain employs TRBV20-1 and TRBJ2-7, with 7 bases matching TRBD2. The CDR3 covers 14 residues. The V gene end was trimmed by 3 bases and the J gene end by 2 bases; junction bases not matched to a gene: 7. CDR1 is DFQATT, CDR2 SNEGSKA, per germline (reference sequence).

As DNA, the CDR3 is TGTGCCAGCAGAACGGACATTGGAACCTACGAGCAGTACTTC. This sequence encodes CASRTDIGTYEQYF. The V call is TRBV28, the J call TRBJ2-7, with a tentative D call TRBD1 (5 bases). V gave up 6 bases and J gave up 2 bases, with 14 bases separating them. The CDR3 has 14 amino acids. Germline V gene sequence: CDR1 MDHEN, CDR2 SYDVKM.

For this clonotype: A much larger clone differs by one base, so this may be a read error. The gene calls are TRBV20-1 and TRBJ2-7, with a possible D match to TRBD2 (6 bases). Germline values: CDR1 DFQATT, CDR2 SNEGSKA (reference sequence). V was clipped by 6 bases and J by 1 base, with 10 bases between them. This CDR3 spans 12 amino acids. CDR3 nucleotides: TGCAGTGCCCCGGGACTTTCCTACGAGCAGTACTTC. This encodes CSAPGLSYEQYF.

This clonotype was picked up many times. This chain connects TRBV3-1 to TRBJ2-1; D tentatively fits TRBD1 or TRBD2 (6 bases each). The CDR3 sequence is 15 residues long. The V end lost 8 bases, the J end lost 5 bases, and 19 bases lay between the germline ends. Germline CDR1 reads LGHDT; CDR2 reads YNNKEL (reference sequence). The CDR3 DNA is TGTGCCAGCCGAAGAGTGAGGGGGGAAAACAATGAGCAGTTCTTC. This translates into CASRRVRGENNEQFF.

The chain carries TRBV20-1 and TRBJ2-1, with 11 bases fitting TRBD2. Trimming took 6 bases from V and 8 from J; bases not matched to a gene: 12. Germline V gene sequence: CDR1 DFQATT, CDR2 SNEGSKA (reference sequence). CDR3 length: 15 amino acids. DNA of the CDR3: TGCAGTGCGCCTTCGGGACTAGCGGCTGTCGATGAGCAGTTCTTC. Its protein is CSAPSGLAAVDEQFF.

The table lists this clonotype with many counts. This rearrangement joins TRBV5-1 to TRBJ2-7; 9 nucleotides line up with TRBD2. The CDR3 extends over 16 amino acids. Germline V gene data show CDR1 as SGHRS and CDR2 as YFSETQ. The V gene end was trimmed by 0 bases and the J gene end by 5 bases; junction bases not matched to a gene: 9. For the CDR3, the DNA is TGCGCCAGCAGCTTGGAGGGGCGGGGGGGCGTGGACGAGCAGTACTTC. Its protein is CASSLEGRGGVDEQYF.

Only a few counts were recorded for this clonotype. The chain employs TRBV5-1 and TRBJ2-3; 7 bases line up with TRBD1. CDR1 SGHRS and CDR2 YFSETQ come from the germline V gene. The CDR3 loop spans 15 amino acids. J was trimmed by 2 bases and V by 2 bases; bases with no gene match: 5. As DNA, the CDR3 is TGCGCCAGCAGCTTTAGGGGGCTAATCACAGATACGCAGTATTTT. Translation gives CASSFRGLITDTQYF.

This clonotype was seen a handful of times. V is TRBV14 and J is TRBJ1-4; D call uncertain. The V end lost 0 bases, the J end lost 5 bases, and 10 bases lay between the germline ends. This CDR3 is built from 15 residues. Germline V lookup: CDR1 SGHDN, CDR2 FVKESK. Here the CDR3 reads CASSQDLATNEKLFF. The CDR3 DNA reads as TGTGCCAGCAGCCAAGACCTCGCCACAAATGAAAAACTGTTTTTT. Complete variable domain (other parts from reference TRBV14 and TRBJ1-4): EAGVTQFPSHSVIEKGQTVTLRCDPISGHDNLYWYRRVMGKEIKFLLHFVKESKQDESGMPNNRFLAERTGGTYSTLKVQPAELEDSGVYFCASSQDLATNEKLFFGSGTQLSVL.

The genes are TRBV12-3 or TRBV12-4 and TRBJ2-1, with 11 bases lining up with TRBD1. The length of the CDR3 is 15 residues. V gave up 10 bases and J gave up 3 bases; unmatched junction bases: 8. CDR3 sequence reads: CATQRGQGDYNEQFF. Here the CDR3 DNA reads TGTGCCACACAGAGGGGACAGGGGGACTACAATGAGCAGTTCTTC.

The DNA for the CDR3 is TGTGCCAGCAGCCCTGCAAGGGGGGTGCAGTACTTC. Encoded protein: CASSPARGVQYF. The V and J genes are TRBV14 and TRBJ2-7, with D perhaps being TRBD1 or TRBD2 (6 bases each). The CDR3 is 12 residues long. V lost 4 bases to trimming and J lost 9 bases, with 13 bases between them. Germline assignment: CDR1 SGHDN and CDR2 FVKESK.

This clonotype was counted at least ten times. J is TRBJ2-7 and V is TRBV9; D is unclear. Germline V lookup: CDR1 SGDLS, CDR2 YYNGEE. Trimming cost V 0 bases and J 7 bases, with 14 bases left between them. The CDR3 extends over 14 amino acids. In DNA, the CDR3 is TGTGCCAGCAGCGTAGGACTCACCGGTGATGAGCAGTACTTC. Translating it yields CASSVGLTGDEQYF.

This clonotype was detected many times. This chain uses TRBV20-1 with TRBJ2-1; 7 nucleotides line up with TRBD2. Trimming cost V 5 bases and J 12 bases; bases outside gene matches: 10. This CDR3 is built from 12 residues. Germline values: CDR1 DFQATT, CDR2 SNEGSKA (reference sequence). In DNA, the CDR3 is TGCAGTGCTCTGGGAGGGTCATCTCGGCAGTTCTTC. It codes for CSALGGSSRQFF.

This clonotype appeared a few times. The chain joins TRBV13 to TRBJ2-1; D not certain. Germline values: CDR1 PRHDT, CDR2 FYEKMQ (reference sequence). Trimming stripped 5 bases from V and 0 bases from J, with 11 bases between. This CDR3 comprises 15 residues. Here the CDR3 reads CASSLRLSSYNEQFF. CDR3 bases: TGTGCCAGCAGCCTTCGACTCTCCTCCTACAATGAGCAGTTCTTC. The full variable domain, with the rest looked up from reference TRBV13 and TRBJ2-1, is AAGVIQSPRHLIKEKRETATLKCYPIPRHDTVYWYQQGPGQDPQFLISFYEKMQSDKGSIPDRFSAQQFSDYHSELNMSSLELGDSALYFCASSLRLSSYNEQFFGPGTRLTVL.

Many counts were recorded for this clonotype. The CDR3 is CASSLDQYQETQYF. In DNA form, the CDR3 reads TGCGCCAGCAGCTTGGACCAGTACCAAGAGACCCAGTACTTC. The chain couples TRBV5-1 to TRBJ2-5; D not certain. CDR1 and CDR2 from the germline V gene are SGHRS and YFSETQ. Trimming left V 0 bases short and J 0 bases short, with 6 bases between. The CDR3 is 14 amino acids.

Details on this clonotype: Since a much larger clone is just one base distant, this may be a read error. The V and J genes are TRBV27 and TRBJ1-2; D is perhaps TRBD1 (6 bases). V was pared by 8 bases and J by 0 bases, with 25 bases between. This CDR3 has 18 amino acids. Germline values: CDR1 MNHEY, CDR2 SMNVEV (reference sequence). CDR3 bases: TGTGCCAGCTGCCAGCGGGGGGCAGGGGTTAAAGCTAACTATGGCTACACCTTC. Amino acid sequence: CASCQRGAGVKANYGYTF.

The chain links TRBV5-1 to TRBJ2-3; TRBD2 matches 7 bases. This CDR3 is 14 amino acids long. V shed 0 bases, J shed 5 bases, and the junction held 3 bases outside the gene matches. Germline values: CDR1 SGHRS, CDR2 YFSETQ. Here the CDR3 DNA reads TGCGCCAGCAGCTTGGCCGCGGGGGTAGATACGCAGTATTTT. Translated, it gives CASSLAAGVDTQYF.

The chain combines TRBV3-1 with TRBJ2-3, with 10 bases aligning to TRBD2. CDR3 size: 18 residues. Germline V lookup: CDR1 LGHDT, CDR2 YNNKEL (reference sequence). V dropped 3 bases and J dropped 5; count of bases not matched to a gene: 14. CDR3 nucleotide sequence: TGTGCCAGCAGCCAGGGTCCGGTCAGCGGGGGGGCTGGAGATACGCAGTATTTT. Translation gives CASSQGPVSGGAGDTQYF.

This clonotype was seen repeatedly, ten times or more. V usage is TRBV5-1 and J usage is TRBJ1-1, with TRBD1 identical over 8 bases. The CDR3 spans 15 residues. Germline values: CDR1 SGHRS, CDR2 YFSETQ. Losses at the gene ends were 1 base for V and 1 base for J; bases not matched to a gene: 3. The CDR3 is CASSLSGTGNTEAFF. The CDR3 DNA sequence: TGCGCCAGCAGCTTGTCTGGGACAGGGAACACTGAAGCTTTCTTT.